Listed here are 16 T cell receptor beta chains from one sample, sequenced in a study of Ad26.COV2.S vaccination and SARS-CoV-2 variants. Sequencing was performed with immunoSEQ multiplex PCR; in TCRdb, only in-frame clones are kept and a portion is missing. The sample has around 450,000 clones, 80% to 90% seen once; the top ten hold 1.5% to 2%. Stated treatment: some 19 received Ad26.COV2.S at low or high dose, single or two shots; 5 received placebo; per-sample allocation not given. Collection of samples fell on day 63 after the first vaccine or placebo injection. The sample in question was peripheral blood, obtained in a trial of Ad26.COV2.S vaccine versus placebo. The receptors originated from a person between 18 and 60 years old who received the Ad26.COV2.S COVID-19 vaccine or a placebo.

The rearrangement links TRBV11-2 to TRBJ1-2; TRBD1 might be the D (5 bases). The CDR3 has 13 amino acids. Trimming pared 5 bases from V and 5 bases from J, leaving 12 bases between. The germline V gene has CDR1 SGHAT and CDR2 FQNNGV. CDR3 bases: TGTGCCAGCAGCACCGACAGTGGGTATGGCTACACCTTC. Translated, it gives CASSTDSGYGYTF.

This clone was counted between two and nine times. The V call is TRBV7-3, the J call TRBJ2-1, with 9 bases lining up with TRBD2. V trimming: 3 bases; J trimming: 0 bases; junction bases outside the gene matches: 0. CDR3 length: 15 residues. CDR1 and CDR2 from the germline V gene are SGHTA and FQGTGA. The CDR3 nucleotides are TGTGCCAGCAGCTTTAGCGGGAGCTCCTACAATGAGCAGTTCTTC. Its protein product is CASSFSGSSYNEQFF.

The chain uses TRBV29-1 and TRBJ2-6; D is unresolved. Looked up from germline, CDR1 is SQVTM and CDR2 is ANQGSEA. The CDR3 extends over 16 amino acids. V was trimmed by 4 bases and J by 1 base, leaving 14 bases between them. For the CDR3, the DNA is TGCAGCGTTGGTTCGGTAACCATATCTGGGGCCAACGTCCTGACTTTC. Its translation: CSVGSVTISGANVLTF.

The chain has TRBV6-2 or TRBV6-3 and TRBJ2-7; D remains unclear. Deletions cut 6 bases from V and 9 bases from J, with 12 bases between. Germline V gene data show CDR1 as MNHEY and CDR2 as SVGEGT. CDR3 length equals 11 residues. This CDR3 reads CASSNKIWQYF. CDR3 nucleotides: TGTGCCAGCAGCAACAAGATCTGGCAGTACTTC.

The rearrangement joins TRBV28 to TRBJ2-5, with TRBD2 as a possible D gene (6 bases). V was cut by 4 bases and J by 5 bases, with 17 bases left in between. CDR1 is MDHEN, CDR2 SYDVKM, per germline. The CDR3 runs 15 residues. The CDR3 loop is CASSSPAGSGETQYF. DNA for the CDR3: TGTGCCAGCAGTTCCCCCGCCGGGAGCGGGGAGACCCAGTACTTC.

V and J are TRBV18 and TRBJ1-1; D is possibly TRBD1 (6 bases). The CDR3 runs to 14 residues. From germline, CDR1 is KGHSH and CDR2 LQKENI. V gave up 6 bases and J gave up 0 bases, with 11 bases separating them. CDR3 protein: CASSQQGMNTEAFF. The CDR3 nucleotides are TGTGCCAGCTCCCAACAGGGCATGAACACTGAAGCTTTCTTT.

J is TRBJ1-1 and V is TRBV27; D ambiguous. The V and J ends lost 4 bases and 5 bases respectively, with 11 bases between them. The V gene's germline CDR1 is MNHEY and CDR2 SMNVEV (reference sequence). There are 13 residues in the CDR3. The CDR3 nucleotides are TGTGCCAGCAGTTCCCCACCGGGGACTGAAGCTTTCTTT. Its translation: CASSSPPGTEAFF.

J is TRBJ2-1 and V is TRBV28, with 11 bases aligning to TRBD2. V lost 10 bases and J lost 9; bases outside the gene matches: 14. The CDR3 extends over 15 amino acids. The germline V gene has CDR1 MDHEN and CDR2 SYDVKM. CDR3 DNA: TGTGCCACGCGCAGGGCTAGCGGGGGGTACGGTGAGCAGTTCTTC. This sequence encodes CATRRASGGYGEQFF. Drawing the rest from reference TRBV28 and TRBJ2-1, the complete variable domain is DVKVTQSSRYLVKRTGEKVFLECVQDMDHENMFWYRQDPGLGLRLIYFSYDVKMKEKGDIPEGYSVSREKKERFSLILESASTNQTSMYLCATRRASGGYGEQFFGPGTRLTVL.

The rearrangement uses TRBV25-1 and TRBJ2-7; D gene uncertain. V lost 3 bases and J lost 2, with 11 bases in between. Germline CDR1 is MGHDK and CDR2 is SYGVNS. The CDR3 is 14 residues long. The CDR3 protein is CASSDPGRTYEQYF. The CDR3, as DNA: TGTGCCAGCAGTGACCCAGGCCGTACCTACGAGCAGTACTTC.

The rearrangement joins TRBV6-2 or TRBV6-3 to TRBJ1-5; no definite D call. Germline CDR1 and CDR2: MNHEY and SVGEGT. The CDR3 sequence is 14 residues long. V was clipped by 3 bases and J by 4 bases, with 10 bases between them. The CDR3: CASSYRWGNQPQHF. The CDR3 region has the DNA TGTGCCAGCAGTTATCGGTGGGGTAATCAGCCCCAGCATTTT.

The chain carries TRBV19 and TRBJ2-2, with D unclear. Looked up from germline, CDR1 is LNHDA and CDR2 is SQIVND (reference sequence). Deletions cut 1 base from V and 4 bases from J, with 4 bases between. The CDR3 contains 13 residues. Written as DNA, the CDR3 is TGTGCCAGTAGTATAGGGAGCACCGGGGAGCTGTTTTTT. Protein product: CASSIGSTGELFF.

The V gene is TRBV11-2, the J gene TRBJ2-7; weak D call: TRBD2 (5 bases). The length of the CDR3 is 14 residues. Germline V gene lookup returns CDR1 SGHAT and CDR2 FQNNGV. V was shortened by 5 bases and J by 2 bases, with 13 bases between the two germline ends. This CDR3 reads CASSIWTGAYEQYF. CDR3 DNA sequence: TGTGCCAGCAGCATATGGACTGGGGCCTACGAGCAGTACTTC.

This sequence joins TRBV6-5 and TRBJ2-5; perhaps TRBD2 as D (7 bases). Looked up from germline, CDR1 is MNHEY and CDR2 is SVGAGI. This CDR3 is built from 14 residues. Deletions cut 8 bases from V and 5 bases from J, with 18 bases between. CDR3 DNA: TGTGCCAGCGGGAGGGGGAGCGGGGCCGAGACCCAGTACTTC. The encoded protein is CASGRGSGAETQYF.

The chain's CDR3 is CASSHGQGFYEQYF. CDR3 DNA: TGCGCCAGCAGCCATGGACAGGGCTTCTACGAGCAGTACTTC. This chain joins TRBV4-1 and TRBJ2-7, with 8 bases aligning to TRBD1. Losses at the gene ends were 3 bases for V and 3 bases for J; bases not matched to a gene: 4. The CDR3 length is 14 residues. CDR1 is MGHRA and CDR2 is YSYEKL in the germline V gene.

V gene TRBV5-5 combines with J gene TRBJ2-2, with D uncertain. The germline CDR1 and CDR2 sequences are SGHKS and YYEKEE (reference sequence). V dropped 0 bases and J dropped 7 bases, with 13 bases sitting between them. CDR3 length: 15 residues. The CDR3 sequence: CASSLGSQLVGELFF. In nucleotides, the CDR3 is TGTGCCAGCAGCTTGGGTTCACAGTTGGTCGGGGAGCTGTTTTTT.

This clone has a handful of counts. This chain uses TRBV27 with TRBJ2-3; 10 nucleotides align to TRBD2. There are 17 residues in the CDR3. The V gene's germline CDR1 is MNHEY and CDR2 SMNVEV (reference sequence). V gave up 5 bases and J gave up 2 bases; unmatched junction bases: 10. CDR3 in amino acids: CASSRIAGGFVTDTQYF. The CDR3 DNA reads as TGTGCCAGCAGTCGGATAGCGGGAGGATTTGTCACAGATACGCAGTATTTT.